Listed here are 16 T cell receptor beta chains from one sample, sequenced in a study of T cells in localized non-small cell lung cancer. TCRdb's table, derived via immunoSEQ multiplex PCR, lists solely in-frame clones and lacks some. This sample has tens of thousands of clones, with approximately 90% found just once. The input for sequencing was peripheral blood, taken before any cancer treatment. These receptors originate from a man aged 40 to 69 with stage I lung adenocarcinoma.

The chain recombines TRBV11-3 with TRBJ1-2; 8 positions agree with TRBD1. The CDR3 runs to 16 residues. The germline V gene encodes CDR1 SGHNT and CDR2 YENEEA. Losses at the gene ends were 4 bases for V and 0 bases for J; bases not matched to a gene: 7. CDR3 coding DNA: TGTGCCAGCAGCTCCCAGGGGGCTGGGACTAACTATGGCTACACCTTC. Residues: CASSSQGAGTNYGYTF. Full variable domain (remainder filled in from reference TRBV11-3 and TRBJ1-2): EAGVVQSPRYKIIEKKQPVAFWCNPISGHNTLYWYLQNLGQGPELLIRYENEEAVDDSQLPKDRFSAERLKGVDSTLKIQPAELGDSAVYLCASSSQGAGTNYGYTFGSGTRLTVV.

This clone was observed a single time. V and J are TRBV2 and TRBJ2-7; D is unresolved. Germline V gene data show CDR1 as SNHLY and CDR2 as FYNNEI. Deletions cut 4 bases from V and 2 bases from J, with 9 bases between. This CDR3 has 13 amino acids. CDR3 protein: CASSATVTYEQYF. CDR3 bases: TGTGCCAGCAGTGCGACCGTCACCTACGAGCAGTACTTC.

The V gene is TRBV5-8, the J gene TRBJ2-7; TRBD1 might be the D (6 bases). This CDR3 comprises 15 residues. CDR1 SGHTS and CDR2 YDEGEE come from the germline V gene. V was cut by 0 bases and J by 1 base, with 11 bases left in between. The CDR3: CASSLAAGVSYEQYF. In DNA form, the CDR3 reads TGTGCCAGCAGCTTGGCGGCAGGGGTTTCCTACGAGCAGTACTTC.

In DNA, the CDR3 is TGTGCCAGCAGCCTCTGGGGAGTGAAAAGTACAGATACGCAGTATTTT. It encodes CASSLWGVKSTDTQYF. The chain is built from TRBV28 and TRBJ2-3, with D perhaps TRBD2 (5 bases). The CDR3 length is 16 residues. V lost 6 bases and J lost 3, with 19 bases in between. Per germline, CDR1 MDHEN and CDR2 SYDVKM.

This clone was recorded once. Given a much more abundant clone one base away, this may be a read error. V is TRBV7-2 and J is TRBJ2-3, with D maybe TRBD2 (5 bases). From germline, CDR1 is SGHTA and CDR2 FQGNSA. V lost 4 bases and J 2 bases, leaving 19 bases between the germline ends. The CDR3 is 17 amino acids. Here the CDR3 reads CASSSQAEGKATDTQYF. CDR3 nucleotides: TGTGCCAGCAGCTCACAAGCGGAAGGGAAGGCCACAGATACGCAGTATTTT.

The chain couples TRBV11-2 to TRBJ2-5; D gene ambiguous. This CDR3 has 14 amino acids. Trimming left V 5 bases short and J 1 base short, with 11 bases between. Germline V gene lookup returns CDR1 SGHAT and CDR2 FQNNGV. CDR3 protein: CASSPLGFQETQYF. The DNA for the CDR3 is TGTGCCAGCAGCCCGCTAGGGTTCCAAGAGACCCAGTACTTC.

The chain employs TRBV4-1 and TRBJ2-7, with 12 bases identical to TRBD2. Germline V gene lookup returns CDR1 MGHRA and CDR2 YSYEKL. J lost 6 bases, V lost 4 bases, and 10 bases had no gene match. The CDR3 consists of 16 residues. CDR3 protein: CASSPSRTSGMGEQYF. In DNA, the CDR3 is TGCGCCAGCAGCCCTAGCCGGACTAGCGGGATGGGCGAGCAGTACTTC.

The V and J genes are TRBV7-6 and TRBJ2-5, with TRBD2 identical over 7 bases. CDR1 and CDR2 (germline): SGHVS, FNYEAQ. CDR3 size: 16 residues. The J segment lost 5 bases and the V segment lost 2 bases, leaving 11 bases of the junction unmatched. CDR3 amino acids: CASSLMGEGPKETQYF. Here the CDR3 DNA reads TGTGCCAGCAGCTTAATGGGGGAGGGTCCCAAGGAGACCCAGTACTTC.

V usage is TRBV27 and J usage is TRBJ2-1, with 12 bases that match TRBD2. The CDR3 sequence is 17 residues long. The V segment lost 5 bases and the J segment 3 bases; nucleotides outside the gene matches: 8. CDR1 MNHEY and CDR2 SMNVEV come from the germline V gene (reference sequence). The CDR3 reads CASSTLRTSGNYNEQFF. CDR3 nucleotide sequence: TGTGCCAGCAGTACCCTACGGACTAGCGGGAACTACAATGAGCAGTTCTTC.

The chain links TRBV11-3 to TRBJ2-1; 8 bases map to TRBD2. The germline V gene has CDR1 SGHNT and CDR2 YENEEA. The J segment lost 8 bases and the V segment lost 3 bases, leaving 9 bases of the junction unmatched. This CDR3 spans 15 amino acids. The CDR3: CASSFGGAIDDEQFF. CDR3 DNA: TGTGCCAGCAGCTTCGGGGGGGCTATTGACGATGAGCAGTTCTTC.

This chain connects TRBV2 to TRBJ2-1; D might be TRBD1 or TRBD2, each matching 6 bases. Germline assignment: CDR1 SNHLY and CDR2 FYNNEI. Trimming took off 6 bases at V and 7 bases at J, with 16 bases between the two ends. This CDR3 contains 14 residues. DNA for the CDR3: TGTGCCAGCAGGCGGAGGGGGGCAAAGAATGAGCAGTTCTTC. Translated, it gives CASRRRGAKNEQFF.

V usage is TRBV6-1 and J usage is TRBJ2-3; D ambiguous. Per germline, CDR1 MNHNS and CDR2 SASEGT. V gave up 3 bases and J gave up 6 bases, with 7 bases separating them. The CDR3 loop spans 12 amino acids. Here the CDR3 DNA reads TGTGCCAGCAGTGAGGGTCGCGATACGCAGTATTTT. Translation gives CASSEGRDTQYF.

Only one count was recorded for this clone. This chain links TRBV5-1 with TRBJ2-3, with 8 nucleotides matching TRBD1. The V gene's germline CDR1 is SGHRS and CDR2 YFSETQ. The CDR3 totals 14 residues. V was pared by 2 bases and J by 6 bases, with 5 bases of the junction left unmatched. The CDR3 is CASSLAGGLDTQYF. CDR3 sequence (DNA): TGCGCCAGCAGCTTAGCAGGGGGCCTCGATACGCAGTATTTT.

V and J are TRBV6-5 and TRBJ1-3, with a weak D call TRBD1 (5 bases). The length of the CDR3 is 14 residues. Germline loops: CDR1 MNHEY, CDR2 SVGAGI. Trimming left V 6 bases short and J 0 bases short, with 9 bases between. The CDR3 loop is CASSRDFSGNTIYF. As DNA, the CDR3 is TGTGCCAGCAGCCGGGACTTCTCTGGAAACACCATATATTTT.

The V and J genes are TRBV28 and TRBJ1-2; tentative D call: TRBD1 (6 bases). The CDR3 has 15 residues. The V end lost 7 bases, the J end lost 2 bases, and 17 bases lay between the germline ends. Germline CDR1 is MDHEN and CDR2 is SYDVKM. The CDR3 spells CASTRTGLRNYGYTF. The CDR3 DNA follows: TGTGCCAGCACCCGAACAGGGTTGAGGAACTATGGCTACACCTTC.

This chain links TRBV7-6 with TRBJ2-2; no clear D. This CDR3 is 13 amino acids long. Germline V lookup: CDR1 SGHVS, CDR2 FNYEAQ. Trimming removed 4 bases from V and 7 bases from J, with 10 bases in between. This CDR3 is CASSSLLGGELFF. CDR3 nucleotide sequence: TGTGCCAGCAGCTCCTTGCTTGGCGGGGAGCTGTTTTTT.